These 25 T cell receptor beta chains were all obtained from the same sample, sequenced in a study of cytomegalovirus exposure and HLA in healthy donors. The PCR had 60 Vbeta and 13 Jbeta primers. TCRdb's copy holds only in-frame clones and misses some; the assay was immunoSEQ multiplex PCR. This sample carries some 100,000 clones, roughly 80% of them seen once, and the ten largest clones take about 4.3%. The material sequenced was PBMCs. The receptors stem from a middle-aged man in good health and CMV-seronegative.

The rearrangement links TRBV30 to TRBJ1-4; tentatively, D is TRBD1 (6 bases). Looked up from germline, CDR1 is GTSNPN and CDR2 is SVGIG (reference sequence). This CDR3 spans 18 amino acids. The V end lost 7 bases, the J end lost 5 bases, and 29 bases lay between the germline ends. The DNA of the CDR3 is TGTGCCTTAGGAGGCGGGGGCCCGGTCCTTTTGCGAAATGAAAAACTGTTTTTT. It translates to CALGGGGPVLLRNEKLFF.

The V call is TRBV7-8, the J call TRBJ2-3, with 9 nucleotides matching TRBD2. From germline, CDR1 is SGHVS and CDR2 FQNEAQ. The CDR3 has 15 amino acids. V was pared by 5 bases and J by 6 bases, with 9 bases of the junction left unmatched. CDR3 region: CASSLSGGRADTQYF. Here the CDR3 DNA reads TGTGCCAGCAGCCTTAGCGGGGGTAGGGCGGATACGCAGTATTTT.

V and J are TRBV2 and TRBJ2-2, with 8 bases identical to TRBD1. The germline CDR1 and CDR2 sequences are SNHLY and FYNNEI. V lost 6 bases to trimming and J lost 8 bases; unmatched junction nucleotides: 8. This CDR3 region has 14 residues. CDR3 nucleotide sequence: TGTGCCAGCAGCGCCGGACAGGGAAGGGGGGAGCTGTTTTTT. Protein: CASSAGQGRGELFF. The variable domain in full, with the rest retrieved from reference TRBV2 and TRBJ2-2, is EPEVTQTPSHQVTQMGQEVILRCVPISNHLYFYWYRQILGQKVEFLVSFYNNEISEKSEIFDDQFSVERPDGSNFTLKIRSTKLEDSAMYFCASSAGQGRGELFFGEGSRLTVL.

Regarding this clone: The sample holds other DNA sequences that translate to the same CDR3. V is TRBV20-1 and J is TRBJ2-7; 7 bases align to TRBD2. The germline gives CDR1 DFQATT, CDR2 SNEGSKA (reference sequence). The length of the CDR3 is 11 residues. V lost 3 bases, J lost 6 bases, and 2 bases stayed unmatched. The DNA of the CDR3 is TGCAGTGCTAGGCGCGGGGGCGAGCAGTACGTC. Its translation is CSARRGGEQYV.

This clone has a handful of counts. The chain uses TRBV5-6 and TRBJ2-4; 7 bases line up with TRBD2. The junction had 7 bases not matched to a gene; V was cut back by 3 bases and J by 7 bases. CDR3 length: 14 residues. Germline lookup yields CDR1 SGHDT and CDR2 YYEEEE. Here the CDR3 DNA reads TGTGCCAGCAGCTGGGACTGGGAGGGGAACATTCAGTACTTC. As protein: CASSWDWEGNIQYF.

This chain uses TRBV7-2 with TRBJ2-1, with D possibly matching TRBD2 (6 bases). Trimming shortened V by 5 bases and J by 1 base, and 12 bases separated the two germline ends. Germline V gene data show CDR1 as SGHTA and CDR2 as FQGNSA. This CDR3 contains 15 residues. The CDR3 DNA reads TGTGCCAGCAGCCCACCCGGGGGTTCCTACAATGAGCAGTTCTTC. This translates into CASSPPGGSYNEQFF. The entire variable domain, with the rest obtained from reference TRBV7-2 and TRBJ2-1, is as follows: GAGVSQSPSNKVTEKGKDVELRCDPISGHTALYWYRQSLGQGLEFLIYFQGNSAPDKSGLPSDRFSAERTGGSVSTLTIQRTQQEDSAVYLCASSPPGGSYNEQFFGPGTRLTVL.

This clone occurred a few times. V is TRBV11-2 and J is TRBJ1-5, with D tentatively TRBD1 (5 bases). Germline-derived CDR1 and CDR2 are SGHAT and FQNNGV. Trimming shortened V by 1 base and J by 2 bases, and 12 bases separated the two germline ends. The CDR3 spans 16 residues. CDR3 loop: CASSLGARGGNQPQHF. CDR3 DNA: TGTGCCAGCAGCTTAGGGGCGCGGGGGGGCAATCAGCCCCAGCATTTT.

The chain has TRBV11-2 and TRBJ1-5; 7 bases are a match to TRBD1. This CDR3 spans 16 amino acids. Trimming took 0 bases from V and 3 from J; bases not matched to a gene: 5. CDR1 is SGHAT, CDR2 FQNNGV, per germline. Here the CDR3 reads CASSLEQGKDNQPQHF. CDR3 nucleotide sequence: TGTGCCAGCAGCTTAGAACAGGGGAAAGACAATCAGCCCCAGCATTTT.

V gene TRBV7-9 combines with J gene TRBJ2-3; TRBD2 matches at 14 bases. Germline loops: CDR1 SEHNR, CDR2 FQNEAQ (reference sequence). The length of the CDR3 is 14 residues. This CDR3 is CSGGLAGGLDTQYF. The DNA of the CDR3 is TGTTCCGGTGGACTAGCGGGGGGCCTAGATACGCAGTATTTT.

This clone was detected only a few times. The CDR3 reads CASSLIRGSPGDTQYF. Written as DNA, the CDR3 is TGTGCCAGCAGCTTAATTAGGGGTTCCCCAGGGGATACGCAGTATTTT. This chain connects TRBV7-8 to TRBJ2-3; tentatively, D is TRBD1 (5 bases). V was clipped by 2 bases and J by 6 bases, with 18 bases between them. Germline CDR1 and CDR2: SGHVS and FQNEAQ. This CDR3 is built from 16 residues.

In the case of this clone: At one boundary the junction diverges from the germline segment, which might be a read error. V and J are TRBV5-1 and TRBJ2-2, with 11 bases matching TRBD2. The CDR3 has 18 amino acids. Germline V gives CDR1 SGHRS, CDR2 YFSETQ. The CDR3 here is CASNLGLAATANTGELFF. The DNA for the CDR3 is TGCGCCAGCAACTTGGGACTAGCGGCCACGGCGAACACCGGGGAGCTGTTTTTT.

DNA for the CDR3: TGTGCCAGCAGTGTACAGGGGAGAGAACAGCCCCAGCATTTT. It codes for CASSVQGREQPQHF. The V gene is TRBV6-1, the J gene TRBJ1-5; 7 nucleotides agree with TRBD1. The length of the CDR3 is 14 residues. Germline trimming cut 4 bases from V and 7 bases from J; bases unmatched to any gene: 7. CDR1 and CDR2 from the germline V gene are MNHNS and SASEGT.

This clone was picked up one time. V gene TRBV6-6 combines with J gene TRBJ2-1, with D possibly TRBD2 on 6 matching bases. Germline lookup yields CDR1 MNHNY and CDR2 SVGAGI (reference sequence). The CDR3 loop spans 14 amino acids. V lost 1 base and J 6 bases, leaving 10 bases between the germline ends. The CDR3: CASSYFLGGNEQFF. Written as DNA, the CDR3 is TGTGCCAGCAGTTACTTCTTGGGGGGCAATGAGCAGTTCTTC.

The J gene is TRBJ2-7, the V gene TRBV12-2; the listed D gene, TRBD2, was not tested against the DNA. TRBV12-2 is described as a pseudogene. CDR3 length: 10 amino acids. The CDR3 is CASRRSEQYV. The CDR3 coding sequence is TGTGCAAGTCGGAGAAGCGAGCAGTACGTC.

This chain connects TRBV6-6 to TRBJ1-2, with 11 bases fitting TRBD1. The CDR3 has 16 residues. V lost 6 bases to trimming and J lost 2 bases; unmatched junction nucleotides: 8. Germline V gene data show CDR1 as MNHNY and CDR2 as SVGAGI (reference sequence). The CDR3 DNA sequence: TGTGCCAGCAGGTCCCGGGACAGGGGGTTAAACTATGGCTACACCTTC. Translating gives CASRSRDRGLNYGYTF.

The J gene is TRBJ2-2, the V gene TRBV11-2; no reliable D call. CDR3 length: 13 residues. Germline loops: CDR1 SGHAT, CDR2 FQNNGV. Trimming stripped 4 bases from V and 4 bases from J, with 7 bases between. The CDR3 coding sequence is TGTGCCAGCAGCTCCTTATCCACCGGGGAGCTGTTTTTT. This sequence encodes CASSSLSTGELFF.

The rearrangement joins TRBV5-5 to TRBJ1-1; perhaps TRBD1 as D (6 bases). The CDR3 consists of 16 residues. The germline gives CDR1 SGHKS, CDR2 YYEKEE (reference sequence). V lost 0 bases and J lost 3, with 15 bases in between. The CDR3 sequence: CASSLAGGNQYTEAFF. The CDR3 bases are TGTGCCAGCAGCTTGGCGGGGGGCAATCAATACACTGAAGCTTTCTTT.

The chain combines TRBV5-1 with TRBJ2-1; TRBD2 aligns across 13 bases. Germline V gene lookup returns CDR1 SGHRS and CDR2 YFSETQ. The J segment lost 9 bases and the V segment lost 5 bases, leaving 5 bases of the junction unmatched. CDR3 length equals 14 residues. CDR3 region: CASRTSGGAREQFF. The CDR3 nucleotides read TGCGCCAGCAGAACTAGCGGGGGGGCCCGTGAGCAGTTCTTC.

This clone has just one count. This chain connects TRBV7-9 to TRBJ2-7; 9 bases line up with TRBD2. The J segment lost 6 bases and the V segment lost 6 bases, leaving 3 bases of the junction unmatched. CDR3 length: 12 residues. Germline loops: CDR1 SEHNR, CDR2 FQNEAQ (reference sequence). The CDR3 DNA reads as TGTGCCAGCAGGCATAGCGGGGGCGAGCAGTACTTC. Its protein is CASRHSGGEQYF.

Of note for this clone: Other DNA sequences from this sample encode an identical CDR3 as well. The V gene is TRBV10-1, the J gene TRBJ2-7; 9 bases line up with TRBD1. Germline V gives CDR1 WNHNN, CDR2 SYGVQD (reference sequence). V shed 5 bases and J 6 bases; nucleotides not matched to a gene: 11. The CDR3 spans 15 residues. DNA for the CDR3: TGCGCCAGCAGTCCTCCGGGACAGGGATTTGGCGAGCAGTACTTC. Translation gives CASSPPGQGFGEQYF.

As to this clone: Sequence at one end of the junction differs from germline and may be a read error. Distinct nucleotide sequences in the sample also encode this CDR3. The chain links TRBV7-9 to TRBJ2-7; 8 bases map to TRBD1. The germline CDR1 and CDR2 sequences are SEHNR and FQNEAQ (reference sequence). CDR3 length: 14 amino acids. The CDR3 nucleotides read TGTGCCAGCAGCTCCCGGGACAGGTCCTACGAACAGTACTTC. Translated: CASSSRDRSYEQYF.

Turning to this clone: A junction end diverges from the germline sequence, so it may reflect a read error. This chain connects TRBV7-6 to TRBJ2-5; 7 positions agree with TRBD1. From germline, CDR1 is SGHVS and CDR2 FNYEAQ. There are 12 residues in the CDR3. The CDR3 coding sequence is TGTGCCAGCAGCAACAGGGGAGAGATCCAGTACTTC. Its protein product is CASSNRGEIQYF.

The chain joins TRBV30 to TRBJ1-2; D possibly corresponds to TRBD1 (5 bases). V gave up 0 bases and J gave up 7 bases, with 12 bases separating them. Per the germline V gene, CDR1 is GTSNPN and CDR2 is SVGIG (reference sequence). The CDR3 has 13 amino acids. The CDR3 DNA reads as TGTGCCTGGAGTGTAGGGCAGGGATCTGGCTACACCTTC. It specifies CAWSVGQGSGYTF.

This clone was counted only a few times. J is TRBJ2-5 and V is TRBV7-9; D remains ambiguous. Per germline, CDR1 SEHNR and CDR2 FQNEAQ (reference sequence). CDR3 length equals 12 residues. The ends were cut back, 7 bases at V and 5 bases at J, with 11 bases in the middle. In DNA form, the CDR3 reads TGTGCCAGCACCCAAGAAGCGGAGACCCAGTACTTC. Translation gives CASTQEAETQYF.

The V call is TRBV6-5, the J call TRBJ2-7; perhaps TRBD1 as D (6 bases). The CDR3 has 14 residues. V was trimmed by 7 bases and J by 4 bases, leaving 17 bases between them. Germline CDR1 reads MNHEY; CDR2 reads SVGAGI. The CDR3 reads CASTRETGYYEQYF. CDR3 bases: TGTGCCAGCACAAGGGAGACAGGCTATTACGAGCAGTACTTC.